The sequence of this T cell receptor (beta chain) was determined in a study of blood T cell repertoires in COVID-19. For the study at large: COVID-19 samples, acute and convalescent, were from the United States, Italy and Spain. The cDNA or gDNA used as material had been derived from T cells, B-cell-depleted T cells, or PBMCs.

Per the original data handling: Amplification of reference gene primers was used by the study to estimate nucleated cell counts. Libraries were prepared by immunoSEQ multiplex PCR; TCRdb keeps only in-frame clonotypes and omits some of them. V, J and clone size are taken as reported in that table, and D and trimming were inferred from the DNA itself. Of 95,000 to 130,000 clones listed, 90% are singletons. From germline, CDR1 is SGHAT and CDR2 FQNNGV. V lost 0 bases and J 1 base, leaving 4 bases between the germline ends. The CDR3 is 13 residues long. The chain links TRBV11-2 to TRBJ2-7; D unresolved. This TCR was recovered from a human donor with active COVID-19. The donor label of this sample is uncertain. Sequencing was carried out using peripheral blood. CDR3 sequence reads: CASSLDSSYEQYF. The DNA for the CDR3 is TGTGCCAGCAGCTTAGACAGTTCCTACGAGCAGTACTTC.